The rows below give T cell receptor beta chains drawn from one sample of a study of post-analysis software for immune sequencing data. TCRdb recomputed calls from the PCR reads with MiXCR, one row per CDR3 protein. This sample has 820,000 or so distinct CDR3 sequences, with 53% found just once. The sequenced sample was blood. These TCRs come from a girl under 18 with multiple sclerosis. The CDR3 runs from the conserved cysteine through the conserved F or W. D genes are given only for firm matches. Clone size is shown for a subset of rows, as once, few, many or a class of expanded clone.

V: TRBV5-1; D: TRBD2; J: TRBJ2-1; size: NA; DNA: TGCGCCAGCAGCTGGGCCGGGGGGGGCCGGGGTAATGAGCAGTTCTTC; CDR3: CASSWAGGGRGNEQFF
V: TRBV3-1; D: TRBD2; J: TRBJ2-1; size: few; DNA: TGTGCCAGCAGCCAAGCTTCGGGGGGGGATGAGCAGTTCTTC; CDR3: CASSQASGGDEQFF
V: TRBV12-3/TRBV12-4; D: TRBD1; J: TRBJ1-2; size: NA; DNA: TGTGCCAGCAGTGGGGGGCCTCCAGGCAGGGGGGTAAACTATGGCTACACCTTC; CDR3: CASSGGPPGRGVNYGYTF
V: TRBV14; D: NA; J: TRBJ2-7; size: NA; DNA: TGTGCCAGCAGCCAAGGGACTAACCCCTACGAGCAGTACTTC; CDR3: CASSQGTNPYEQYF
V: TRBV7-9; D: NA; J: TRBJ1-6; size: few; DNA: TGTGCCAGCAGCTTAGACGGGGGGCGGCCACCCCTCCACTTT; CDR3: CASSLDGGRPPLHF
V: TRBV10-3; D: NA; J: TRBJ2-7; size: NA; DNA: TGTGCCATCAGTGCGGGTCCATTATACGAGCAGTACTTC; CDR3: CAISAGPLYEQYF
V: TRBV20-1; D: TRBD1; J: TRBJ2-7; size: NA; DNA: TGCAGTGCTACCCAGTACAGGGGGGCCTACGAGCAGTACTTC; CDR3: CSATQYRGAYEQYF
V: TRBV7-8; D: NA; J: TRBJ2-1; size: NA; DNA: TGTGCCAGCAGCTACAAGGGCAACAATGAGCAGTTCTTC; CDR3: CASSYKGNNEQFF
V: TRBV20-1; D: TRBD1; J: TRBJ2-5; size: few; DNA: TGCAGTGCAGACAGGGGGTCGAAAGAGACCCAGTACTTC; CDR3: CSADRGSKETQYF
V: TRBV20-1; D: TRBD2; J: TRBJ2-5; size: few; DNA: TGCAGTGCTAGAGCGTTAGCGGGGGTGACTGGAGAGACCCAGTACTTC; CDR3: CSARALAGVTGETQYF
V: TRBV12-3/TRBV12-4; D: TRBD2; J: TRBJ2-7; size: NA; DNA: TGTGCCAGCACAACCGGGGGAGGGTTCCACGAGCAGTACTTC; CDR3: CASTTGGGFHEQYF
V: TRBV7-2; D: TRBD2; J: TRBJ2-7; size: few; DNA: TGTGCCAGCAGCTTGGGGGGTCTAGCGGGGGGTAGGGAGCAGTACTTC; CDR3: CASSLGGLAGGREQYF
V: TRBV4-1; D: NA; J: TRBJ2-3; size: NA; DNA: TGCGCCAGCAGCCCCGACAGGTGGGGGGGCACAGATACGCAGTATTTT; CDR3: CASSPDRWGGTDTQYF
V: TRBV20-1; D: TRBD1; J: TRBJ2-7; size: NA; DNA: TGCAGTGCTGAGGACAGGACGAGCTCCTACGAGCAGTACTTC; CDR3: CSAEDRTSSYEQYF
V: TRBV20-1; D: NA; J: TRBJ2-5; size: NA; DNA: TGCAGTGCTCTTGCAGTGCAAGAGACCCAGTACTTC; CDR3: CSALAVQETQYF
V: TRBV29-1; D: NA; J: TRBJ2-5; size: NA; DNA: TGCAGCGTTGGATTGGCAGGGTCGGGGACCCAGTACTTC; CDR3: CSVGLAGSGTQYF
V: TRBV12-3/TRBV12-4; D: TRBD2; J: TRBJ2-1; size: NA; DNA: TGTGCCAGCAGTCCCGGAGCGGGGAGGACGTCCAATGAGCAGTTCTTC; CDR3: CASSPGAGRTSNEQFF
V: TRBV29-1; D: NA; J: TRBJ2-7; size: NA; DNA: TGCAGCGCGACTAGGGAGAGCTCCTACGAGCAGTACTTC; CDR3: CSATRESSYEQYF
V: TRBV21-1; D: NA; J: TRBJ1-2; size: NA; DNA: TGTGCCAGCAGCATCTTGAACCGGGACAGGGGCTTTGGCTACACCTTC; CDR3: CASSILNRDRGFGYTF
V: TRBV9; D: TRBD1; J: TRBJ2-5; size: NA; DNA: TGTGCCAGCAGCCCCCAAGGGACAGGGGCCGAGACCCAGTACTTC; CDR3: CASSPQGTGAETQYF
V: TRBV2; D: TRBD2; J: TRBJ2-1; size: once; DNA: TGTGCCGCCCGAGGTGGCGGGAGGGCCAGGAATGAGCAGTTCTTC; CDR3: CAARGGGRARNEQFF
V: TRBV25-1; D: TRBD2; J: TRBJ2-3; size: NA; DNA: TGTGCCAGCAGGGGACTAGCGGGCTCCACTACAGATACGCAGTATTTT; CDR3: CASRGLAGSTTDTQYF
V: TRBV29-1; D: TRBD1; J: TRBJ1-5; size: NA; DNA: TGCAGCGTCGGACAGGGTGCCAATCAGCCCCAGCATTTT; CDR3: CSVGQGANQPQHF
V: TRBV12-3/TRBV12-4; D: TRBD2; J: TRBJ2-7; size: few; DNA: TGTGCCAGCAGGCCTAGCGGGCAGTTTTACGAGCAGTACTTC; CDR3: CASRPSGQFYEQYF
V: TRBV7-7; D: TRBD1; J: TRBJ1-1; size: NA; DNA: TGTGCTAGCAGCCCGGACAGGTTCGCTGAAGCTTTCTTT; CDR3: CASSPDRFAEAFF
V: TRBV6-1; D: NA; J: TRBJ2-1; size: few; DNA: TGTGCCAGCAGTGAAATGGGCGGGACGTACAATGAGCAGTTCTTC; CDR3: CASSEMGGTYNEQFF
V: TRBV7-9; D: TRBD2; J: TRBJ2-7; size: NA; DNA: TGTGCCAGCAGCTCCCGGGGTAAGGGAGGGAGCCCCTACGAGCAGTACTTC; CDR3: CASSSRGKGGSPYEQYF
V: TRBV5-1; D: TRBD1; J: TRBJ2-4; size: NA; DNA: TGCGCCAGCAGCCGGGGATGGGACCCGGACAGGTTATTCAATCAGTACTTC; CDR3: CASSRGWDPDRLFNQYF
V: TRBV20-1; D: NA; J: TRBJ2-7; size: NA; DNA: TGCAGTGCTAGAGTAGACGCTATCTACGAGCAGTACTTC; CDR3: CSARVDAIYEQYF
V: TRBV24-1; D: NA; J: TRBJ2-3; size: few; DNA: TGTGCCACCAGTGGCCGGACTAGCACAGATACGCAGTATTTT; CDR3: CATSGRTSTDTQYF
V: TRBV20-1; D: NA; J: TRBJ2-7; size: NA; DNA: TGCAGTGCTAGAGATCCTGGGACTGGAACCTACGAGCAGTACTTC; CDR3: CSARDPGTGTYEQYF
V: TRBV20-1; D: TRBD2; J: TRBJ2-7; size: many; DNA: TGCAGCGCCGGGACTAGCGGGACCTACGAGCAGTACTTC; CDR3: CSAGTSGTYEQYF
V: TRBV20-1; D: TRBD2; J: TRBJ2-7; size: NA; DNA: TGCAGTGCCTCGGGACTAGCGGGAGTCCGCTCCTACGAGCAGTACTTC; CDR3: CSASGLAGVRSYEQYF
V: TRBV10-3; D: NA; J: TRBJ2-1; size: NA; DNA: TGTGCCATCAGTGAAGCCGGGACCGGCAATGAGCAGTTCTTC; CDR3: CAISEAGTGNEQFF
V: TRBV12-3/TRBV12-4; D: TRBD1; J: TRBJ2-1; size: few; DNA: TGTGCCAGCATGCCGGGACAGGGCTACAATGAGCAGTTCTTC; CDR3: CASMPGQGYNEQFF
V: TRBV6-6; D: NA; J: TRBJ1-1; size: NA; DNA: TGTGCCAGCAGTTACAGCGGAGCTGAAGCTTTCTTT; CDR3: CASSYSGAEAFF
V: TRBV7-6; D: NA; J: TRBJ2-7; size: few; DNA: TGTGCCAGCAGCTTAGACGACACCTCCGAGCAGTACTTC; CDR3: CASSLDDTSEQYF
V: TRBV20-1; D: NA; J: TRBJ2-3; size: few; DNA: TGCAGTGCTAGCAGGTCTCCCGAGGGTGCAGATACGCAGTATTTT; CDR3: CSASRSPEGADTQYF
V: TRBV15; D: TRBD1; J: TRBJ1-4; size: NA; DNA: TGTGCCACCAGCAGACCTCCCGGGACAGACACTAATGAAAAACTGTTTTTT; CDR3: CATSRPPGTDTNEKLFF
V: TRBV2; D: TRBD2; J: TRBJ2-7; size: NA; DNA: TGTGCCAGCAGTGCGACTAGCGGGAGGCACTCCTATGAGCAGTACTTC; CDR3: CASSATSGRHSYEQYF
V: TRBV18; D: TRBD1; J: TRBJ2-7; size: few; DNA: TGTGCCAGCTCACCTAGGACAGGGGGTCCCTACGAGCAGTACTTC; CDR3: CASSPRTGGPYEQYF
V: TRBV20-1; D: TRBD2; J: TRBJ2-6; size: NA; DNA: TGCAGTGCTAGTCGTAGCGGGCCACCCTCTGGGGCCAACGTCCTGACTTTC; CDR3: CSASRSGPPSGANVLTF
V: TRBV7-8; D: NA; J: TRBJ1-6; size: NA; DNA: TGTGCCAGCAGCGCCCTATTGAGGCCAGAGGGTTCACCCCCCCACTTT; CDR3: CASSALLRPEGSPPHF
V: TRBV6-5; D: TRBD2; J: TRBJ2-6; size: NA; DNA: TGTGCCACTGCGGGGGTCTCTGGGGCCAACGTCCTGACTTTC; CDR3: CATAGVSGANVLTF
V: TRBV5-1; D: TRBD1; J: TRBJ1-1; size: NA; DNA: TGCGCCAGCAGCTTGGTACAGGGGGCGGCTGGCACTGAAGCTTTCTTT; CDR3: CASSLVQGAAGTEAFF
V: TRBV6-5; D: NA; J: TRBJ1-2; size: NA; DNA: TGTGCCAGCAGTTACTCGAGGGCCGTGGGAGGCGGTGGCTACACCTTC; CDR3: CASSYSRAVGGGGYTF